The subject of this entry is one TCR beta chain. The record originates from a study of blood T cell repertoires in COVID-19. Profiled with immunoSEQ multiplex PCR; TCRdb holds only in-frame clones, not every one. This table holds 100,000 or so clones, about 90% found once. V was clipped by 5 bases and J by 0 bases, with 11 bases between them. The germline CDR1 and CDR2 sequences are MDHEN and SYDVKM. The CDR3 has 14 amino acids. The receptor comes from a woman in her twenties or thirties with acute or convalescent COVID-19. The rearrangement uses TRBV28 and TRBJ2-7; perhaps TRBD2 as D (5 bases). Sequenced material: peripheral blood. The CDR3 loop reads CASSPPGFSYEQYF. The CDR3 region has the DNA TGTGCCAGCAGTCCTCCGGGGTTCTCCTACGAGCAGTACTTC.